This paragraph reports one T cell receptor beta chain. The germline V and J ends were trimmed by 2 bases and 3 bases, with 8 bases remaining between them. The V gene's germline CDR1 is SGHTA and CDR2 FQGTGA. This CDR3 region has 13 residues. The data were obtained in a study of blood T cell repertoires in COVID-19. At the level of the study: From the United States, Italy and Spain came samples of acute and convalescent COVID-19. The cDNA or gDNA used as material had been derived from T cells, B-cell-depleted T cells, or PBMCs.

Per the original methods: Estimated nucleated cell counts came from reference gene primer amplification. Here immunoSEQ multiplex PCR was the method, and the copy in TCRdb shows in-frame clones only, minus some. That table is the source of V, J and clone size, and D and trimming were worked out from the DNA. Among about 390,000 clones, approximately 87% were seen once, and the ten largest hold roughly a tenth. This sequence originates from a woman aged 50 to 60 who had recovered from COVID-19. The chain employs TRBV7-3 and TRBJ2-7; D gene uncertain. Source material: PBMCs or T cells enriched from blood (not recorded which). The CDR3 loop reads CASSLGPGYEQYF. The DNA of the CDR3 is TGTGCCAGCAGCTTAGGCCCTGGCTACGAGCAGTACTTC.